This TCR beta chain was sequenced in a study of blood T cell repertoires in COVID-19. How the authors handled the data: Amplification from reference gene primers served as the basis for estimated nucleated cell counts. Sequenced by immunoSEQ multiplex PCR; TCRdb stores in-frame clones only, minus some. For V, J and clone size, that table is used; D and trimming come from the DNA. The sample shows 150,000 to 200,000 clones, over 70% of them seen only once. The germline CDR1 and CDR2 sequences are SGHDT and YYEEEE. V trimming: 5 bases; J trimming: 0 bases; junction bases outside the gene matches: 7. CDR3 length: 17 amino acids.

The V call is TRBV5-6, the J call TRBJ1-6; 8 bases agree with TRBD1. Sequencing was done on a sample of peripheral blood. This clonotype was obtained from a woman between 40 and 55 years old with COVID-19, enrolled during active disease. The CDR3 loop is CASRYRDRSSYNSPLHF. The CDR3 DNA is TGTGCCAGCAGGTACCGGGACAGGAGCTCCTATAATTCACCCCTCCACTTT.